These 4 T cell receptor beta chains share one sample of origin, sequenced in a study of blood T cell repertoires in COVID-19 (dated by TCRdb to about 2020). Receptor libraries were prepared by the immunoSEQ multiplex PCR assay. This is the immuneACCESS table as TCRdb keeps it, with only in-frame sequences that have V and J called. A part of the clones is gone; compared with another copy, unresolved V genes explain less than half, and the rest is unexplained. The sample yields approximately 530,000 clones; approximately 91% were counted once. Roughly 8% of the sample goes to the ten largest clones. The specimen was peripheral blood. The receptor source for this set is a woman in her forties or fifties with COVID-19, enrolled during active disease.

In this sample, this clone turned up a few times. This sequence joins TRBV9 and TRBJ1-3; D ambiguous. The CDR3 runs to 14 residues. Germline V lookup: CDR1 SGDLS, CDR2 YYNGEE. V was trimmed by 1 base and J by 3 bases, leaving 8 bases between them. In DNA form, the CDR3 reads TGTGCCAGCAGCGTAATCGGGAGTGGAAACACCATATATTTT. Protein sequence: CASSVIGSGNTIYF.

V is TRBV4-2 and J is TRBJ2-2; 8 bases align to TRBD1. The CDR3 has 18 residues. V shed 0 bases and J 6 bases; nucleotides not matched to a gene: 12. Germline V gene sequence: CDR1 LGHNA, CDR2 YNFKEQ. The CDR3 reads CASSQDLGGQGGSGELFF. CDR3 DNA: TGTGCCAGCAGCCAAGATCTGGGAGGACAGGGAGGATCCGGGGAGCTGTTTTTT.

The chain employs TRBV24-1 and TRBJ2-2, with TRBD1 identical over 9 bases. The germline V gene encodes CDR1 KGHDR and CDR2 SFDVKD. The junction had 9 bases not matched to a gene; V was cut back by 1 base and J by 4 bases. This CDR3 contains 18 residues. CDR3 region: CATSDLDTGQGLTGELFF. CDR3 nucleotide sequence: TGTGCCACCAGTGATTTAGATACGGGACAGGGCCTCACCGGGGAGCTGTTTTTT.

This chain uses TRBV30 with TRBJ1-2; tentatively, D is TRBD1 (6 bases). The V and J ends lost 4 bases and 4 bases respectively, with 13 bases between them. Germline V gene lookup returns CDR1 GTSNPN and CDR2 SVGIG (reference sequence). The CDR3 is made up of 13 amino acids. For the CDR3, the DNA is TGTGCCTGGACTTATCAGGGGTTCTATGGCTACACCTTC. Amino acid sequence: CAWTYQGFYGYTF.